The rows below give T cell receptor beta chains drawn from one sample of a study of response to subunit inactivated influenza vaccine. TCRdb re-called the RT-PCR reads through MiXCR, storing one row per CDR3 protein. This sample has around 540,000 distinct CDR3 sequences; around 11% occur once, and the top ten carry roughly 10%. The specimen was PBMCs from blood, collected on the day of vaccination. Every receptor here comes from a man in his fifties who received an inactivated influenza vaccine. The CDR3 runs from the conserved cysteine through the conserved F or W. Fields, in order: CDR3 protein, CDR3 DNA, V gene, J gene, D gene, clone size. The D gene is left open where the match is weak. A row's size may be missing; if present it is once, few, many or a size class.

cdr3_aa: CASSEAASGADTQYF
cdr3_nt: TGTGCCAGCAGTGAAGCGGCTAGCGGGGCAGATACGCAGTATTTT
v_call: TRBV6-1
j_call: TRBJ2-3
d_call: TRBD2
clone_size: NA

cdr3_aa: CASSLTSGSVNEQFF
cdr3_nt: TGTGCCAGCAGTTTAACTAGCGGGAGTGTCAATGAGCAGTTCTTC
v_call: TRBV28
j_call: TRBJ2-1
d_call: TRBD2
clone_size: NA

cdr3_aa: CASSVGTNFYEQYF
cdr3_nt: TGTGCCAGCAGCGTAGGGACTAACTTTTACGAGCAGTACTTC
v_call: TRBV9
j_call: TRBJ2-7
d_call: NA
clone_size: NA

cdr3_aa: CASSNSGGVEQYF
cdr3_nt: TGTGCCAGCTCGAATAGCGGGGGCGTCGAGCAGTACTTC
v_call: TRBV18
j_call: TRBJ2-7
d_call: TRBD2
clone_size: NA

cdr3_aa: CASGSGTIYGYTF
cdr3_nt: TGCGCCAGCGGATCTGGCACCATCTATGGCTACACCTTC
v_call: TRBV5-1
j_call: TRBJ1-2
d_call: NA
clone_size: few

cdr3_aa: CASSSLTSERNEQFF
cdr3_nt: TGTGCCAGCAGCTCCCTGACTAGCGAACGCAATGAGCAGTTCTTC
v_call: TRBV11-1
j_call: TRBJ2-1
d_call: TRBD2
clone_size: few

cdr3_aa: CASSSNGQGGYGYTF
cdr3_nt: TGTGCCAGCAGTTCGAACGGACAGGGAGGCTATGGCTACACCTTC
v_call: TRBV12-3/TRBV12-4
j_call: TRBJ1-2
d_call: TRBD1
clone_size: NA

cdr3_aa: CASSLLPGSKLFF
cdr3_nt: TGTGCCAGCAGTTTACTCCCCGGAAGTAAGCTGTTTTTT
v_call: TRBV28
j_call: TRBJ2-2
d_call: NA
clone_size: NA

cdr3_aa: CASSLTGTASYNEQFF
cdr3_nt: TGTGCCAGCAGCCTCACCGGGACAGCCTCCTACAATGAGCAGTTCTTC
v_call: TRBV7-2
j_call: TRBJ2-1
d_call: TRBD1
clone_size: few

cdr3_aa: CSASQDARGELFF
cdr3_nt: TGCAGCGCCTCCCAGGACGCCCGCGGGGAGCTGTTTTTT
v_call: TRBV29-1
j_call: TRBJ2-2
d_call: NA
clone_size: NA

cdr3_aa: CSVVGLAGNSYNEQFF
cdr3_nt: TGCAGCGTTGTGGGACTAGCGGGGAACTCCTACAATGAGCAGTTCTTC
v_call: TRBV29-1
j_call: TRBJ2-1
d_call: TRBD2
clone_size: many

cdr3_aa: CSSDKGNTEAFF
cdr3_nt: TGCAGTTCGGACAAAGGGAACACTGAAGCTTTCTTT
v_call: TRBV20-1
j_call: TRBJ1-1
d_call: NA
clone_size: few

cdr3_aa: CASSQGIIGTEAFF
cdr3_nt: TGCGCCAGCAGCCAAGGGATAATCGGCACTGAAGCTTTCTTT
v_call: TRBV4-3
j_call: TRBJ1-1
d_call: NA
clone_size: many

cdr3_aa: CSVEGGYTF
cdr3_nt: TGCAGCGTTGAAGGAGGCTACACCTTC
v_call: TRBV29-1
j_call: TRBJ1-2
d_call: NA
clone_size: NA